This is a list of T cell receptor beta chains from one sample in a study of blood T cell repertoires in COVID-19. Using immunoSEQ multiplex PCR, the repertoire was profiled, and TCRdb retains in-frame clones only, with some absent. The profile shows over 100,000 clones, roughly 81% of them singletons. Sequencing was done on a sample of peripheral blood. The receptors originated from a man aged 35-49 years with acute or convalescent COVID-19. CDR3s include the opening cysteine and the closing phenylalanine or tryptophan. A D gene is named only where the DNA matches it firmly. Expanded clones get a size class; other rows say once, few or many, or leave the size out.

CDR3nt	CDR3aa	j_gene	d_gene	v_gene	abundance
TGTGCCAGCAATGGACAGGGCGGGCAGCCCCAGCATTTT	CASNGQGGQPQHF	TRBJ1-5	TRBD1	TRBV2	.
TGTGCCAGCAGCCCCGGGGGGACCGGTCTTTCAGATACGCAGTATTTT	CASSPGGTGLSDTQYF	TRBJ2-3	TRBD2	TRBV28	.
TGTGCCAGCAGCCTAAGGGCCGGGACAGGGTTCGTGGAGCAGTACTTC	CASSLRAGTGFVEQYF	TRBJ2-7	TRBD1	TRBV7-8	.
TGTGCCTGGAGTAGGCAGCCAACAGGCCATAATTCACCCCTCCACTTT	CAWSRQPTGHNSPLHF	TRBJ1-6	.	TRBV30	.
TGTGCCAGCAGCGTAGAGGCAGGGGAGACCTACGAGCAGTACTTC	CASSVEAGETYEQYF	TRBJ2-7	.	TRBV9	many
TGTGCCAGCAGCCTATTAGGGGTGTACAATTCCGGGGAGCTGTTTTTT	CASSLLGVYNSGELFF	TRBJ2-2	.	TRBV5-4	.
TGTGCCAGCAGCCCCCGCAGGGCCGGGAACACCGGGGAGCTGTTTTTT	CASSPRRAGNTGELFF	TRBJ2-2	.	TRBV7-6	.
TGTGCCAGTAGTATAGGGCTCTTCCCCGACACCGGGGAGCTGTTTTTT	CASSIGLFPDTGELFF	TRBJ2-2	.	TRBV19	.
TGTGCCAGCAGCTTGACTAGCGGGTTTATTAACAATGAGCAGTTCTTC	CASSLTSGFINNEQFF	TRBJ2-1	TRBD2	TRBV11-3	.
TGCAGCGTCGAAAGGGGCAGGGGATCTTCCTACGAGCAGTACTTC	CSVERGRGSSYEQYF	TRBJ2-7	.	TRBV29-1	.
TGTGCCAGCTACGCCGTCCCGGGCGGGCCCACAGATACGCAGTATTTT	CASYAVPGGPTDTQYF	TRBJ2-3	.	TRBV19	.